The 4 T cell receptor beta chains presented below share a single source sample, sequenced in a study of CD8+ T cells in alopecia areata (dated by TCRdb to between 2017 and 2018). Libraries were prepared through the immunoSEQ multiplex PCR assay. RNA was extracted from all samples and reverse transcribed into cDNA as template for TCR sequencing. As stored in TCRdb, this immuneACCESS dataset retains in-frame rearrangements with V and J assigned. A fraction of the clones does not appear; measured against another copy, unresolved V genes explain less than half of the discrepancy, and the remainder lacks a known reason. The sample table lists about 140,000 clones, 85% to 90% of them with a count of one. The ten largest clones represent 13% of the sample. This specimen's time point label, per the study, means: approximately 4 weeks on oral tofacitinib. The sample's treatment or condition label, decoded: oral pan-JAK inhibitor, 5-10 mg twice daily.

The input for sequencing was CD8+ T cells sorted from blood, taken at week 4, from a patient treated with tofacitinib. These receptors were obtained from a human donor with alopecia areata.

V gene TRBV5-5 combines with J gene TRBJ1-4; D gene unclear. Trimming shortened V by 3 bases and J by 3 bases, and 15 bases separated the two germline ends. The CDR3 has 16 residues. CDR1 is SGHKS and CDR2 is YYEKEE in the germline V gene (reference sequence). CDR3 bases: TGTGCCAGCAGCTCAATGGCCGTTAGAGCTAATGAAAAACTGTTTTTT. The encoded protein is CASSSMAVRANEKLFF.

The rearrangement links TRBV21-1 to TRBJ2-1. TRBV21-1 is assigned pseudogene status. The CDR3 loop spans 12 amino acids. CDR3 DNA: TGTGCCAGCAGCAAACGCAAGGGAAGGCAGTTCTTC. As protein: CASSKRKGRQFF.

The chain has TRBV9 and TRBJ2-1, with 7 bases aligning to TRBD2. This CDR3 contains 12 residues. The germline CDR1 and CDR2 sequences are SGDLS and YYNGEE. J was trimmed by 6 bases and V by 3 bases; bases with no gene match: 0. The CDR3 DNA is TGTGCCAGCAGCGGCGGGGGCAATGAGCAGTTCTTC. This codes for CASSGGGNEQFF. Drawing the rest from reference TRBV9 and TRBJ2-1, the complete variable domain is DSGVTQTPKHLITATGQRVTLRCSPRSGDLSVYWYQQSLDQGLQFLIQYYNGEERAKGNILERFSAQQFPDLHSELNLSSLELGDSALYFCASSGGGNEQFFGPGTRLTVL.

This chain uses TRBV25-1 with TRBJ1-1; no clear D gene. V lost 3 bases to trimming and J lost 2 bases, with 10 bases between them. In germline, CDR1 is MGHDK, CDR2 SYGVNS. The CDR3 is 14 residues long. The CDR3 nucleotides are TGTGCCAGCAGTGACTTATTCGCAAACACTGAAGCTTTCTTT. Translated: CASSDLFANTEAFF.